The 3 T cell receptor beta chains given below trace back to one sample, sequenced in a study of blood T cell repertoires in COVID-19. Using immunoSEQ multiplex PCR, the repertoire was profiled, and TCRdb retains in-frame clones only, with some absent. The data show more than 150,000 clones, about 85% seen once. The sample consisted of peripheral blood. These TCRs come from a man between 18 and 35 years old with acute or convalescent COVID-19.

The J gene is TRBJ1-4, the V gene TRBV4-1; D gene unclear. Germline V gene sequence: CDR1 MGHRA, CDR2 YSYEKL. The CDR3 contains 15 residues. V was trimmed by 0 bases and J by 5 bases, leaving 10 bases between them. This CDR3 reads CASSQDEAGNEKLFF. DNA of the CDR3: TGCGCCAGCAGCCAAGACGAGGCGGGGAATGAAAAACTGTTTTTT.

CDR3 bases: TGTGCCACATCGGAGCGGGGGGGCGCAGATACGCAGTATTTT. It is translated as CATSERGGADTQYF. The genes are TRBV19 and TRBJ2-3, with TRBD2 identical over 10 bases. The V gene end was trimmed by 10 bases and the J gene end by 4 bases; junction bases not matched to a gene: 8. Germline V gene lookup returns CDR1 LNHDA and CDR2 SQIVND (reference sequence). This CDR3 region has 14 residues.

This CDR3 is CASSPGTGALWTEAFF. In nucleotides, the CDR3 is TGTGCCAGCAGTCCCGGGACAGGGGCGCTTTGGACTGAAGCTTTCTTT. The chain is built from TRBV9 and TRBJ1-1, with TRBD1 matching over 10 bases. Trimming removed 5 bases from V and 5 bases from J; junction bases left unmatched: 12. This CDR3 has 16 residues. Germline-derived CDR1 and CDR2 are SGDLS and YYNGEE.